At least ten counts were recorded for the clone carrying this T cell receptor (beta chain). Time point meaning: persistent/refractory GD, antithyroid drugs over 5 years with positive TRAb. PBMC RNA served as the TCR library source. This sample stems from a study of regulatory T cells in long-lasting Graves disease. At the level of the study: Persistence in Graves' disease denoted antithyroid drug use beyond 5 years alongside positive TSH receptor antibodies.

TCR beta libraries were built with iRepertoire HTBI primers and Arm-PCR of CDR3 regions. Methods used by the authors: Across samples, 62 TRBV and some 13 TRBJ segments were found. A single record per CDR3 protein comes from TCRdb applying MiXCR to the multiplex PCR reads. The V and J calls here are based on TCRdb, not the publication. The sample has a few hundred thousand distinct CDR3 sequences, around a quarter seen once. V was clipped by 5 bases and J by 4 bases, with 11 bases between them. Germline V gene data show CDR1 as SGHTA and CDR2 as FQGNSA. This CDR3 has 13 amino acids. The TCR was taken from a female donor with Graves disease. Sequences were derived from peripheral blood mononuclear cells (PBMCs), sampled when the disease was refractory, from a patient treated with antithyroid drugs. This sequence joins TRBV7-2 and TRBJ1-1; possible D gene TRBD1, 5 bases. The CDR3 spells CASSPPGSTEAFF. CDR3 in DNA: TGTGCCAGCAGCCCCCCAGGGAGCACTGAAGCTTTCTTT.